One sample yielded the 27 T cell receptor beta chains listed below, sequenced in a study of control samples from healthy donors and cancer patients. Sequenced by immunoSEQ multiplex PCR; TCRdb stores in-frame clones only, minus some. Found here are about 110,000 clones, roughly 90% of them singletons; the top ten hold roughly 15%. Material for sequencing was blood. These receptor sequences come from a woman in her 50s in good health.

This chain joins TRBV27 and TRBJ1-2; D possibly corresponds to TRBD1 (6 bases). This CDR3 region has 21 residues. The V end was cut by 3 bases, the J end by 4 bases, with 33 bases between. Germline V lookup: CDR1 MNHEY, CDR2 SMNVEV (reference sequence). The CDR3 DNA sequence: TGTGCCAGCAGTTTCTTTTCTTGGCGTCCTAGGGTAGCGACAGGCTCCTATGGCTACACCTTC. Its protein is CASSFFSWRPRVATGSYGYTF.

The chain uses TRBV19 and TRBJ1-1, with 10 bases that match TRBD1. Per the germline V gene, CDR1 is LNHDA and CDR2 is SQIVND (reference sequence). The CDR3 is 15 amino acids. J gave up 3 bases and V 7 bases, and 8 bases lay outside the gene matches. CDR3 region: CASMRDRGWDTEAFF. CDR3 sequence (DNA): TGTGCCAGTATGAGGGACAGGGGTTGGGACACTGAAGCTTTCTTT.

The chain joins TRBV9 to TRBJ2-4; D tentatively fits TRBD1 or TRBD2 (7 bases each). The germline CDR1 and CDR2 sequences are SGDLS and YYNGEE. Trimming removed 3 bases at V and 0 bases at J, with 16 bases between. This CDR3 region has 17 residues. Here the CDR3 reads CASSGGEGALAKNIQYF. The CDR3 nucleotides are TGTGCCAGCAGCGGAGGGGAGGGGGCGTTAGCCAAAAACATTCAGTACTTC.

In this sample, this clone turned up a few times. The chain is built from TRBV10-1 and TRBJ1-2; tentative D call: TRBD1 (6 bases). The CDR3 runs 17 residues. Trimming stripped 8 bases from V and 3 bases from J, with 25 bases between. Germline-derived CDR1 and CDR2 are WNHNN and SYGVQD (reference sequence). The CDR3 loop is CASGHSRKGTWDYGYTF. In DNA, the CDR3 is TGCGCCAGCGGTCATTCAAGGAAGGGGACATGGGACTATGGCTACACCTTC.

This chain links TRBV6-5 with TRBJ2-5; 8 bases align to TRBD1. Germline trimming cut 6 bases from V and 4 bases from J; bases unmatched to any gene: 7. Germline CDR1 and CDR2: MNHEY and SVGAGI. The CDR3 loop spans 14 amino acids. The CDR3 DNA is TGTGCCAGCAGGGGCAGGGGGCGAACAGAGACCCAGTACTTC. Residues: CASRGRGRTETQYF.

This chain links TRBV6-4 with TRBJ1-2, with D perhaps matching TRBD1 (6 bases). This CDR3 is built from 16 residues. V was trimmed by 4 bases and J by 0 bases, leaving 15 bases between them. Germline V CDR1 and CDR2: MRHNA, SNTAGT. CDR3 nucleotide sequence: TGTGCCAGCAGTGCCGAGGGGGGCATCTCTAACTATGGCTACACCTTC. Encoded protein: CASSAEGGISNYGYTF.

The V gene is TRBV6-2 or TRBV6-3, the J gene TRBJ1-5, with D unresolved. Germline CDR1 and CDR2: MNHEY and SVGEGT. The CDR3 has 16 amino acids. Trimming left V 5 bases short and J 0 bases short, with 14 bases between. In nucleotides, the CDR3 is TGTGCCAGCAGTCTGCACAGCGATTATAGCAATCAGCCCCAGCATTTT. Protein product: CASSLHSDYSNQPQHF.

Here the CDR3 reads CASSSGQGVGNQPQHF. The CDR3 DNA is TGTGCCAGCAGTTCGGGTCAGGGGGTGGGTAATCAGCCCCAGCATTTT. This chain links TRBV6-5 with TRBJ1-5; 7 bases fit TRBD1. J lost 4 bases, V lost 4 bases, and 10 bases had no gene match. CDR1 and CDR2 (germline): MNHEY, SVGAGI. The CDR3 has 16 amino acids.

J is TRBJ1-2 and V is TRBV5-1, with TRBD1 identical over 9 bases. The ends lost 9 bases at V and 5 bases at J; junction bases unmatched: 20. There are 17 residues in the CDR3. The germline gives CDR1 SGHRS, CDR2 YFSETQ. The CDR3 loop is CANRINLFTGGRYGYTF. CDR3 in DNA: TGCGCCAACAGGATAAACCTGTTCACAGGGGGCAGATATGGCTACACCTTC.

This clone has just one count. CDR3 nucleotides: TGTGCCAGCAGCTTAGCGGGACAGGGAAAGGTCTCTGGGGCCAACGTCCTGACTTTC. Protein: CASSLAGQGKVSGANVLTF. V and J are TRBV7-2 and TRBJ2-6; TRBD1 matches at 9 bases. Germline V gene data show CDR1 as SGHTA and CDR2 as FQGNSA. This CDR3 contains 19 residues. Trimming at V came to 0 bases and at J to 0 bases, leaving 6 bases not matched to a gene. Together with reference TRBV7-2 and TRBJ2-6, the CDR3 gives the full variable domain: GAGVSQSPSNKVTEKGKDVELRCDPISGHTALYWYRQSLGQGLEFLIYFQGNSAPDKSGLPSDRFSAERTGGSVSTLTIQRTQQEDSAVYLCASSLAGQGKVSGANVLTFGAGSRLTVL.

This chain links TRBV6-5 with TRBJ2-7; TRBD2 is a possible D gene (5 bases). The CDR3 is 14 amino acids. The germline CDR1 and CDR2 sequences are MNHEY and SVGAGI. V dropped 4 bases and J dropped 2 bases, with 12 bases sitting between them. Here the CDR3 reads CASSSADGTYEQYF. The CDR3 DNA reads as TGTGCCAGCAGTTCCGCGGACGGGACCTACGAGCAGTACTTC.

V gene TRBV7-9 combines with J gene TRBJ2-7; D is unclear. This CDR3 has 14 residues. V shed 2 bases and J shed 2 bases, with 10 bases lying between them. CDR1 and CDR2 (germline): SEHNR, FQNEAQ (reference sequence). As DNA, the CDR3 is TGTGCCAGCAGCTTATCGCAAAGGGCCTACGAGCAGTACTTC. Its protein product is CASSLSQRAYEQYF. The full variable domain, its missing parts supplied by reference TRBV7-9 and TRBJ2-7, is DTGVSQNPRHKITKRGQNVTFRCDPISEHNRLYWYRQTLGQGPEFLTYFQNEAQLEKSRLLSDRFSAERPKGSFSTLEIQRTEQGDSAMYLCASSLSQRAYEQYFGPGTRLTVT.

The rearrangement uses TRBV7-3 and TRBJ1-2, with 7 bases lining up with TRBD1. Germline CDR1 reads SGHTA; CDR2 reads FQGTGA. V was clipped by 5 bases and J by 6 bases; unmatched bases: 6. The CDR3 is made up of 13 amino acids. The CDR3 DNA reads TGTGCCAGCAGCCCACAGGGGTTGGATGGCTACACCTTC. Protein: CASSPQGLDGYTF.

This clone has only one observation. This chain uses TRBV11-3 with TRBJ2-2, with D unresolved. There are 13 residues in the CDR3. The germline CDR1 and CDR2 sequences are SGHNT and YENEEA. V was shortened by 4 bases and J by 9 bases, with 12 bases between the two germline ends. The CDR3 spells CASSSDWHRELFF. CDR3 nucleotide sequence: TGTGCCAGCAGCTCAGACTGGCACCGGGAGCTGTTTTTT.

This rearrangement joins TRBV4-2 to TRBJ2-3; 13 nucleotides agree with TRBD2. The J segment lost 4 bases and the V segment lost 6 bases, leaving 4 bases of the junction unmatched. From germline, CDR1 is LGHNA and CDR2 YNFKEQ. The CDR3 covers 15 residues. The CDR3 DNA sequence: TGTGCCAGCAGAGATGGACTAGCGGGGGCAGATACGCAGTATTTT. It yields the protein CASRDGLAGADTQYF.

The chain couples TRBV19 to TRBJ1-2; no definite D call. V shed 4 bases and J shed 5 bases, with 8 bases lying between them. The CDR3 is 12 amino acids. The germline V gene encodes CDR1 LNHDA and CDR2 SQIVND (reference sequence). CDR3 in amino acids: CASSTGPYGYTF. CDR3 coding DNA: TGTGCCAGTAGTACTGGGCCTTATGGCTACACCTTC.

This chain links TRBV7-2 with TRBJ2-7; D gene unclear. CDR3 length: 13 amino acids. Germline V CDR1 and CDR2: SGHTA, FQGNSA. Trimming shortened V by 3 bases and J by 6 bases, and 12 bases separated the two germline ends. The CDR3 is CASSLNPIREQYV. As DNA, the CDR3 is TGTGCCAGCAGCTTGAATCCGATACGCGAGCAGTACGTC.

CDR3 region: CASSSTGAPYEQYV. The CDR3 DNA reads as TGTGCCAGCAGTTCAACGGGGGCCCCATACGAGCAGTACGTC. The rearrangement links TRBV6-2 or TRBV6-3 to TRBJ2-7; D possibly matches TRBD1 or TRBD2 (6 bases each). Trimming removed 4 bases at V and 4 bases at J, with 14 bases between. The CDR3 is made up of 14 amino acids. Germline CDR1 reads MNHEY; CDR2 reads SVGEGT.

The chain links TRBV6-5 to TRBJ2-1, with 10 bases that match TRBD1. Germline V gene lookup returns CDR1 MNHEY and CDR2 SVGAGI. V gave up 3 bases and J gave up 7 bases; unmatched junction bases: 9. This CDR3 comprises 16 residues. CDR3 nucleotide sequence: TGTGCCAGCAGTTATTCCCCTTCGGGACAGGGGAATGAGCAGTTCTTC. Protein product: CASSYSPSGQGNEQFF.

This clone was recorded a few times. The chain employs TRBV7-9 and TRBJ2-1, with 10 bases that match TRBD2. The CDR3 sequence is 17 residues long. The J segment lost 4 bases and the V segment lost 5 bases, leaving 11 bases of the junction unmatched. Germline values: CDR1 SEHNR, CDR2 FQNEAQ (reference sequence). The CDR3 region has the DNA TGTGCCAGCAGCCCCCCTCTAGCGGGGGCTGGATACAATGAGCAGTTCTTC. It is translated as CASSPPLAGAGYNEQFF.

The CDR3 spells CSVEDRETQYF. In DNA form, the CDR3 reads TGCAGCGTTGAAGATCGGGAGACCCAGTACTTC. V and J are TRBV29-1 and TRBJ2-5; D is undetermined. The V gene lost 0 bases and the J gene lost 5 bases, with 4 bases spanning the gap. The CDR3 loop spans 11 amino acids. Germline values: CDR1 SQVTM, CDR2 ANQGSEA.

V is TRBV7-9 and J is TRBJ2-2; 7 nucleotides match TRBD2. There are 14 residues in the CDR3. After removal of 3 bases from V and 3 bases from J, the junction contained 1 base not matched to a gene. The germline V gene has CDR1 SEHNR and CDR2 FQNEAQ (reference sequence). CDR3 bases: TGTGCCAGCAGCTTCCGGGGGGACACCGGGGAGCTGTTTTTT. Encoded protein: CASSFRGDTGELFF.

The chain employs TRBV19 and TRBJ1-1; TRBD1 aligns across 9 bases. V gave up 5 bases and J gave up 6 bases; unmatched junction bases: 10. Germline assignment: CDR1 LNHDA and CDR2 SQIVND (reference sequence). This CDR3 has 15 residues. The CDR3 nucleotides are TGTGCCAGTAGTCCCGGGGGGACAGGGATGGCTGAAGCTTTCTTT. Residues: CASSPGGTGMAEAFF. Complete variable domain (other parts from reference TRBV19 and TRBJ1-1): DGGITQSPKYLFRKEGQNVTLSCEQNLNHDAMYWYRQDPGQGLRLIYYSQIVNDFQKGDIAEGYSVSREKKESFPLTVTSAQKNPTAFYLCASSPGGTGMAEAFFGQGTRLTVV.

This chain joins TRBV3-1 (or the pseudogene TRBV3-2) and TRBJ2-3, with 10 bases matching TRBD2. The length of the CDR3 is 18 residues. J gave up 5 bases and V 0 bases, and 11 bases lay outside the gene matches. CDR1 is LGHDT, CDR2 YNNKEL, per germline (reference sequence). The CDR3 DNA follows: TGTGCCAGCAGCCAAGAACCTAGCGGGAGATCGTCCCGAGATACGCAGTATTTT. It codes for CASSQEPSGRSSRDTQYF.

This sequence joins TRBV18 and TRBJ2-2, with 7 positions matching TRBD1. V gave up 2 bases and J gave up 9 bases; unmatched junction bases: 9. This CDR3 contains 15 residues. CDR1 and CDR2 from the germline V gene are KGHSH and LQKENI. The CDR3 loop reads CASSPMGQYSRELFF. The CDR3 DNA sequence: TGTGCCAGCTCACCAATGGGACAGTACTCGAGGGAGCTGTTTTTT.

This chain links TRBV4-3 with TRBJ2-5; tentatively, D is TRBD2 (5 bases). CDR3 length: 19 residues. V shed 1 base and J shed 2 bases, with 23 bases lying between them. From germline, CDR1 is LGHNA and CDR2 YSLEER. Here the CDR3 DNA reads TGCGCCAGCAGCCAAGCTGTAGGGAGTGGAAGACTCGATCAAGAGACCCAGTACTTC. Its protein product is CASSQAVGSGRLDQETQYF.

V and J are TRBV5-1 and TRBJ2-7; possibly TRBD2 for D (5 bases). V shed 2 bases and J shed 0 bases, with 9 bases lying between them. Germline V gives CDR1 SGHRS, CDR2 YFSETQ. This CDR3 comprises 14 residues. CDR3 loop: CASSFAGNSYEQYV. The CDR3 bases are TGCGCCAGCAGCTTCGCGGGCAACTCCTACGAGCAGTACGTC.